This T cell receptor (beta chain) emerged from a study of cytomegalovirus exposure and HLA in healthy donors. On the study more broadly: From HLA-typed donors, an early data release held tens of millions of unique TCRs. Study findings and constraints: Follow-up analysis found HLA locus-dependent TCR association rates, highest for DRB1 and lowest for HLA-C. Most subjects' HLA-A and HLA-B alleles were reportedly predicted from TCR beta sequences. Across donors, sequencing depth was assumed by presence/absence analyses to be roughly uniform.

This clone was counted a single time. Antigen specificity is unknown. Germline V gene sequence: CDR1 WSHSY, CDR2 SAAADI. Trimming cost V 3 bases and J 6 bases, with 12 bases left between them. The CDR3 is 13 amino acids. Primers for the PCR totalled 60 Vbeta and 13 Jbeta. Sequencing was performed with immunoSEQ multiplex PCR; in TCRdb, only in-frame clones are kept and a portion is missing. The table has roughly 180,000 clones, less than 85% seen once. The sequenced sample consisted of PBMCs. The chain has TRBV10-2 and TRBJ2-7; D possibly corresponds to TRBD1 (5 bases). This receptor was identified in a girl aged 10 to 17 in good health and CMV-seropositive. DNA of the CDR3: TGCGCCAGCAGTGAAAACAGGTTTGGCGAGCAGTACTTC. It translates to CASSENRFGEQYF.